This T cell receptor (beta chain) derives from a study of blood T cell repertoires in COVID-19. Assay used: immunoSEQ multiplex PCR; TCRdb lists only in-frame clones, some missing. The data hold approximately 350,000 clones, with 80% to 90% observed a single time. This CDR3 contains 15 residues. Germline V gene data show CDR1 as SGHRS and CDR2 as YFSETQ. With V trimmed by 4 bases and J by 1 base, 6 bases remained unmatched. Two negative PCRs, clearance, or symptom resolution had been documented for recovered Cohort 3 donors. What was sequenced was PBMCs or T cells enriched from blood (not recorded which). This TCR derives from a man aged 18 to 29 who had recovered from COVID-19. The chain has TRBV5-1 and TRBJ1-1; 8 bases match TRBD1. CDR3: CASSELGQANTEAFF. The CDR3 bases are TGCGCCAGCAGCGAATTGGGACAGGCGAACACTGAAGCTTTCTTT.